The sequence of this TCR beta chain was determined in a study of identical twins (TCRdb year 2016). A note on the overall study: The study deep-sequenced TCR alpha and beta repertoires from monozygotic twins, unrelated adults of various ages and cord blood to test whether fetal clonotypes persist. To rule out contamination, the twin experiments were replicated at different times with different library preparation protocols.

Libraries were built with 5' RACE. Sequencing was carried out with an Illumina HiSeq 2000. A universal primer binding site was added through template switching, and the final cDNA carried a unique molecular identifier so that TCR cDNA molecules could be counted accurately. Specific primers in the conserved constant-segment region were used to synthesize first-strand cDNA for TCR alpha and beta chains. To control for contamination, every cDNA library was double barcoded, receiving both a SMART-Mk sample barcode and Illumina barcodes. Two successive PCR steps introduced TruSeq adapter sequences along with Illumina sample barcodes. The Illumina HiSeq platform was used with custom primers to sequence TCR alpha and beta cDNA libraries. The published analysis was carried out like this. MiGEC processed the raw reads to extract unique molecular identifiers, while MiXCR was used to determine the CDR3 positions. For each individual, recombination models were inferred using an EM algorithm with the repgenHMM and IGoR tools. Shared clonotypes were analyzed with the tcR package in R, and sharing was normalized by the product of cloneset sizes. Out-of-frame nonproductive sequences were analyzed to study raw recombination free of thymic and clonal selection effects. TCRdb reprocessing: public reads trimmed at Q25 with fastp, clones called with MiXCR, in-frame beta chains kept. Each CDR3 protein gets just one entry, which takes the most common genes and DNA from the rows behind it. Clone size and V and J calls follow TCRdb, not the original study. The sample table holds 460,000 or so distinct CDR3 sequences, of which approximately 15% were seen once. The ten largest clones take up about 0.52% of the sample.

Only healthy Caucasian donors were included. Three pairs of female monozygotic twins, all aged about 18 to 30 years, were included in the twin cohort. Positive isolation kits from Invitrogen were used to isolate the CD4+ and CD8+ T cell populations. Note on this clonotype: The antigen this receptor binds is unknown. There are no base qualities to consult, and no much larger clone falls within one base.

CDR1 SEHNR and CDR2 FQNEAQ are derived from the germline V gene (reference sequence). Inclusive of the bounding cysteine and phenylalanine, the CDR3 is 13 residues long. This entry keeps only the CDR3 DNA: 39 bases, framed from base 1. V is cut by 0 bases and J by 10 bases, and the space between the germline ends is 10 bases. Overall results and qualifications from the work: Because the same donors could not be followed over many years, conclusions were based on cross-sectional statistical analysis. In monozygotic twins, recombination models systematically underestimated out-of-frame TCR alpha sharing, but the models matched the sharing seen between unrelated individuals. Zero-insertion analyses could be partly confounded by invariant T cells such as MAIT and iNKT, though diverse VJ usage argued against such confounding for most clonotypes. Abundant cord blood beta clonotypes carried fewer insertions; young adult naive repertoires showed a weaker similar trend, while memory repertoires showed none. Compared with coincidental sharing between unrelated individuals, out-of-frame TCR alpha sequences shared between twins showed an excess of sequences with low generation probability. A weaker excess of twin sharing was found in beta out-of-frame sequences because the signal-to-noise ratio was lowered by fewer shared sequences.

The same specimen was also included in a second study, on yellow fever vaccine responses in identical twins. From that second study: According to the authors, the vaccine-induced T cell response in identical twins seemed to be partly convergent and partly specific to each individual. The study precisely tracked vaccine-responding T cell clones in identical twins.

Sample: CD4+ T cells sorted from blood. The rearrangement combines TRBV7-9 with TRBJ2-1, with the D gene not clear enough to name. The TCR comes from a woman aged 18-29 years in good health. The base sequence is TGTGCCAGCAGCTTAGCGGGTACCATAGAGCAGTTCTTC. It translates as CASSLAGTIEQFF.